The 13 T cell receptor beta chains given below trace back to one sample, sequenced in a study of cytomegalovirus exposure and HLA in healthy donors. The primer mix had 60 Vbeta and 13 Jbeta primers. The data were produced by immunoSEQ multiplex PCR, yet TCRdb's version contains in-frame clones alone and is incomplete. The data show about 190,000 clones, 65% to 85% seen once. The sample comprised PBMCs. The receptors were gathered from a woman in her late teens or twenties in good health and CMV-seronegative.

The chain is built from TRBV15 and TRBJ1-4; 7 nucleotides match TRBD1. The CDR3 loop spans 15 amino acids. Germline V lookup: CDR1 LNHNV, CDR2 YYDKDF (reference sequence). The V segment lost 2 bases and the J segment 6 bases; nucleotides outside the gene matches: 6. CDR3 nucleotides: TGTGCCACCAGCAGACCGGGGACAGCGGATGAAAAACTGTTTTTT. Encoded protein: CATSRPGTADEKLFF.

The chain's CDR3 is CASRANYGYTF. CDR3 DNA: TGTGCCAGCCGGGCTAACTATGGCTACACCTTC. The chain joins TRBV6-1 to TRBJ1-2; no clear D gene. Trimming cost V 8 bases and J 0 bases, with 4 bases left between them. Germline V CDR1 and CDR2: MNHNS, SASEGT. This CDR3 region has 11 residues.

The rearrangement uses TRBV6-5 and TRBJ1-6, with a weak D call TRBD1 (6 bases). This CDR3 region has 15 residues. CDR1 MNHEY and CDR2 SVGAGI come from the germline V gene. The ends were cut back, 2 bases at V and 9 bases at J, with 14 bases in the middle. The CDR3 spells CASSYSTGFLSPLHF. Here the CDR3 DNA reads TGTGCCAGCAGTTACAGCACAGGGTTTCTTTCACCCCTCCACTTT.

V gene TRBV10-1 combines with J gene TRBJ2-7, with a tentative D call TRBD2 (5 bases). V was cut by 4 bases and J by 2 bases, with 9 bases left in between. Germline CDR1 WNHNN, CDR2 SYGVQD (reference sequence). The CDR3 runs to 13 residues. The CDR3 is CASSASGTYEQYF. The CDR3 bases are TGCGCCAGCAGTGCGTCCGGGACCTACGAGCAGTACTTC.

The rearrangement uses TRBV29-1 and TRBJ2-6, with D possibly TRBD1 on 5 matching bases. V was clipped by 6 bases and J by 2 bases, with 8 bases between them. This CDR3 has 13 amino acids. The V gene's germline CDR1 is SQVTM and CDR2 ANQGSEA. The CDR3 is CSVQETGANVLTF. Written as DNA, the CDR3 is TGCAGCGTACAGGAAACTGGGGCCAACGTCCTGACTTTC.

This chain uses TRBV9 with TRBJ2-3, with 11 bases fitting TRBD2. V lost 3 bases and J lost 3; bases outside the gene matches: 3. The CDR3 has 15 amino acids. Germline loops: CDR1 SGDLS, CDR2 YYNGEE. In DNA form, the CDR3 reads TGTGCCAGCAGCGGTAGCGGGGGGGTAACAGATACGCAGTATTTT. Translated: CASSGSGGVTDTQYF.

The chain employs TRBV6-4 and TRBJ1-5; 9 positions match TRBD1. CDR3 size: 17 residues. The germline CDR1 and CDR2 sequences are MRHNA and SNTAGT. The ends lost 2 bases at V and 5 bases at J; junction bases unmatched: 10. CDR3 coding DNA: TGTGCCAGCAGTGACCGTGACGGGACAGGGAGGGATCAGCCCCAGCATTTT. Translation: CASSDRDGTGRDQPQHF.

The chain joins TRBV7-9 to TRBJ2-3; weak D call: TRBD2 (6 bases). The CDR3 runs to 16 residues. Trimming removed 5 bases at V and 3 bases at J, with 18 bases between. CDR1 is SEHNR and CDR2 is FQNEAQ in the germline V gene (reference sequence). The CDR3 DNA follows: TGTGCCAGCAGCCTTCCGAGGACGGGGGAGACAGATACGCAGTATTTT. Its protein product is CASSLPRTGETDTQYF.

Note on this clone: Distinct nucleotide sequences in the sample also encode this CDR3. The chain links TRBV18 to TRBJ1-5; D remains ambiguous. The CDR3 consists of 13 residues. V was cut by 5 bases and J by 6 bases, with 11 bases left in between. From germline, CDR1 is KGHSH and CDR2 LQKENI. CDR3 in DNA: TGTGCCAGCTCATCGGATCGGGGTCAGCCCCAGCATTTT. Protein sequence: CASSSDRGQPQHF. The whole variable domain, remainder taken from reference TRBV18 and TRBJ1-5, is NAGVMQNPRHLVRRRGQEARLRCSPMKGHSHVYWYRQLPEEGLKFMVYLQKENIIDESGMPKERFSAEFPKEGPSILRIQQVVRGDSAAYFCASSSDRGQPQHFGDGTRLSIL.

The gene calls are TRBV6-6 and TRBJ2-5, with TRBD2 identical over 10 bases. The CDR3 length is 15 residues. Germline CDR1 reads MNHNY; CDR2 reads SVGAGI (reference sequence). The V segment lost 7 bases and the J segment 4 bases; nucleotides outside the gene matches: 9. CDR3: CASTGAGGLRETQYF. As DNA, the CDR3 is TGTGCCAGCACCGGAGCGGGGGGGCTAAGAGAGACCCAGTACTTC.

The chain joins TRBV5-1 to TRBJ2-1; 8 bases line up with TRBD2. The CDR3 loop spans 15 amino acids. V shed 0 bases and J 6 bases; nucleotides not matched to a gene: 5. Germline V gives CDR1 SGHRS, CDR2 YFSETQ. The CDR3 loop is CASSLVRGGINEQFF. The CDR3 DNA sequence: TGCGCCAGCAGCTTGGTACGGGGGGGCATCAATGAGCAGTTCTTC.

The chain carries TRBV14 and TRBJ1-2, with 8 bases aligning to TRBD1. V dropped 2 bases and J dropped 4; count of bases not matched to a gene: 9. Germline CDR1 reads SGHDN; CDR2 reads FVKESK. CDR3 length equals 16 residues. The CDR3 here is CASSQHGQGWGYGYTF. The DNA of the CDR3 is TGTGCCAGCAGCCAACATGGACAGGGATGGGGCTATGGCTACACCTTC.

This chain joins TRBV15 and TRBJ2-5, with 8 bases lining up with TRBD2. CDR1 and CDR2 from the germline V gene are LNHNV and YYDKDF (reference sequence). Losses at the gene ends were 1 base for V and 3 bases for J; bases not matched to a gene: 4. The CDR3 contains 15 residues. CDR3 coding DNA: TGTGCCACCAGCAGAGGTCGGGGGGGTGAAGAGACCCAGTACTTC. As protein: CATSRGRGGEETQYF.